The present T cell receptor (beta chain) was sequenced within a study of T cells in Graves' hyperthyroidism and ophthalmopathy (dated 2019 in TCRdb). About the investigation overall: Peripheral blood samples were taken at initial diagnosis, before any treatment was given. Following sampling, methimazole starting at 30 mg daily was given to hyperthyroidism patients, and high-dose intravenous methylprednisolone was given to ophthalmopathy patients. A discovery cohort of about a hundred patients, 43 with Graves' ophthalmopathy and under 60 with stable Graves' hyperthyroidism, was used to find distinguishing TCR V-J signatures. TCR Vbeta CDR3 sequencing of 135 peripheral blood samples (over 40 ophthalmopathy, roughly 72 hyperthyroidism and 17 progressor patients) is reported in the paper. In addition, the study compared T-cell repertoires in thyroid tissue and in blood from over 5 Graves' hyperthyroidism patients. Prospective prediction of ophthalmopathy was tested in an independent validation cohort consisting of some 18 hyperthyroidism patients and approximately 16 patients who later progressed to ophthalmopathy. For training and testing, the approximately 92 patients in the discovery cohort were randomly divided in a 7:3 ratio.

What the study reported, not specific to this receptor: Sample size was not statistically predetermined, and investigators were not blinded to group allocation. In validation, the model predicted progression to ophthalmopathy with 65% to 71% sensitivity and 72% to 75% specificity, a median of 6.5 months before onset. Ophthalmopathy was separated from stable hyperthyroidism by a 13 V-J signature model, with just over 85% sensitivity and about 84% specificity obtained in cross-validation and 80%/75% obtained in testing. Most expanded thyroid clonotypes (frequency above 0.001) were also detected in blood, suggesting blood repertoires may reflect thyroid immune responses.

The TCR beta CDR3 regions were amplified from the RNA transcripts. For the first round of RT-PCR on the TCR CDR3, the HTBI primer set was used together with the Qiagen OneStep RT-PCR kit. Libraries were constructed in a second round of multiplex PCR, after which size selection and purification were performed. Paired-end sequencing of the libraries was performed with 100 bp reads on an Illumina HiSeq2000. In the source study's methods: Raw data were processed with SOAPnuke, discarding reads with adapters, uncalled bases, mean Phred below 15, or no exact constant-primer or identifier match. High-quality paired reads were merged using COPE v1.2.5, and each unique nucleotide sequence was defined as a clonotype. Clonotypes were aligned to IMGT TRBV, TRBD and TRBJ reference segments using MiTCR v1.1. Only V-J combinations with frequency above 0.0001, covering roughly 99% of repertoires, were analysed. The TCS score was defined as the ratio of F50 (clonal expansion) to E x V (chaos), calculated using BLOSUM62-based TCRdist between CDR3 peptides within each V-J. Welch's t-statistics and random forest reduced 514 V-J features to 13, which were used in a naive Bayes classifier (R e1071). TCRdb reprocessed the public reads (quality trimming at Q25 with fastp, clone calling with MiXCR) and kept in-frame beta chains. Entries that share a CDR3 protein sequence are merged under the most common genes and DNA. Here the V and J calls rest on TCRdb's processing, not on the authors' analysis. A total of approximately 530,000 distinct CDR3 sequences appear in this sample, just under 20% of them only once. The ten largest clones add up to roughly 44% of the sample.

Comment on this clonotype: The clone's antigen remains unknown. The sample holds no much larger clone one base away, and base qualities are not on file.

Ophthalmopathy patients had moderately to severely active disease, Clinical Activity Score of at least 3, NOSPECS grade of at least 4, and duration under 3 months. The study excluded patients with uncontrolled infections, other autoimmune diseases, pregnancy or lactation. Clinical symptoms, serum thyroxine and TRAb, thyroid ultrasound, and orbital computed tomography formed the basis for the diagnoses. PBMCs were separated from 10 ml of fresh peripheral blood using Ficoll-Paque density gradient centrifugation. Total RNA was extracted using Trizol reagent, and RNA quality was assessed on an Agilent 2100 Bioanalyzer. The source material was blood. The TCR sequence derives from a man in his forties with Graves' ophthalmopathy.

The CDR3 corresponds to CASSFPGGGRLTYEQYF. The nucleotide sequence reads as follows: TGTGCCAGCAGCTTCCCAGGTGGGGGGCGGTTGACCTACGAGCAGTACTTC. The V gene is TRBV13 and the J gene is TRBJ2-7, with the D gene tentatively TRBD1 or TRBD2, based on 6 matching bases in each. Trimming at the junction amounts to 3 bases on V and 2 bases on J, and the germline ends lie 20 bases apart. Including cysteine and phenylalanine, the CDR3 has 17 amino acids. The kept DNA is CDR3 alone, 51 bases in frame from the first base. The germline V gene (reference sequence) gives CDR1 as PRHDT and CDR2 as FYEKMQ. Where the CDR3 stops, the reference TRBV13 and TRBJ2-7 genes take over; the full variable domain is AAGVIQSPRHLIKEKRETATLKCYPIPRHDTVYWYQQGPGQDPQFLISFYEKMQSDKGSIPDRFSAQQFSDYHSELNMSSLELGDSALYFCASSFPGGGRLTYEQYFGPGTRLTVT.